This T cell receptor (beta chain) was sequenced in a study of shared clonotypes between healthy human individuals. Trimming took off 4 bases at V and 6 bases at J, with 20 bases between the two ends. From germline, CDR1 is SGHRS and CDR2 YFSETQ. The CDR3 is 16 residues long. There were no recent acute infections or vaccinations among the donors, who were healthy HIV-negative adults. Deep-level assay runs were performed. TCRdb's table, derived via immunoSEQ multiplex PCR, lists solely in-frame clones and lacks some. The repertoire holds 2,100,000 or so clones, with approximately 96% as singletons. The receptor comes from a man in his late teens or twenties in good health. Sequencing was carried out using naive CD4+ T cells sorted from blood. Subset meaning: CD45RA+ positively selected. The chain carries TRBV5-1 and TRBJ2-1, with D possibly matching TRBD2 (6 bases). For the CDR3, the DNA is TGCGCCAGCAGCCCGACGGGGAGGCGTATAAGCAATGAGCAGTTCTTC. This codes for CASSPTGRRISNEQFF.